These 17 T cell receptor beta chains came from one sample sequenced in a study of T cells after posttransplantation cyclophosphamide (dated by TCRdb to 2015 to 2016). The receptor library was made with the immunoSEQ multiplex PCR assay. TCRdb obtained this table from immuneACCESS and retained in-frame rearrangements with V and J assigned. These tables miss some clones; where compared with another copy, unresolved V genes account for less than half of the shortfall, and the remainder is unexplained. The sample table lists about 24,000 clones, approximately 88% of them with a count of one. In total, the top ten clones hold 8.2% of the sample. The control cohort consisted of roughly 10 patients who had myeloablative marrow transplants with methotrexate plus a calcineurin inhibitor and who were sampled 1 year after transplant. The sample here was PBMCs, taken after an allogeneic stem cell transplant with a calcineurin inhibitor and methotrexate. All receptors come from a female patient in her 50s who received an allogeneic stem cell transplant from an unrelated donor, was CMV-positive, and had chronic GVHD only. Some T cells may have been brought in with the graft after a transplant.

As concerns this clone: Here the CDR3 omits its conserved ending phenylalanine or tryptophan, so a read error is the likely source. No DNA is shown, since the ends of the CDR3 on it are uncertain; the CDR3 is the one TCRdb lists. The CDR3 loop is CASGLVLRTGREFL. The gene calls are TRBV12-5 and TRBJ2-7; the D call in the table, TRBD1, was not verified against the DNA. Germline CDR1 reads LGHNT; CDR2 reads FRNRAP. The CDR3 sequence runs 14 residues, both termini included.

This CDR3 reads CASSPLGAGGNEQFF. CDR3 DNA sequence: TGTGCCAGCAGCCCCCTCGGAGCGGGGGGCAATGAGCAGTTCTTC. V usage is TRBV7-3 and J usage is TRBJ2-1; 9 bases match TRBD2. The CDR3 loop spans 15 amino acids. V lost 5 bases, J lost 6 bases, and 8 bases stayed unmatched. The germline V gene has CDR1 SGHTA and CDR2 FQGTGA.

This clone was seen only a few times. V is TRBV19 and J is TRBJ1-3, with unresolved D. CDR3 length equals 14 residues. From germline, CDR1 is LNHDA and CDR2 SQIVND (reference sequence). Trimming stripped 3 bases from V and 1 base from J, with 7 bases between. CDR3 sequence: CASSIGRSGNTIYF. As DNA, the CDR3 is TGTGCCAGTAGTATCGGGAGGTCTGGAAACACCATATATTTT. The variable domain in full, completed from reference TRBV19 and TRBJ1-3, reads DGGITQSPKYLFRKEGQNVTLSCEQNLNHDAMYWYRQDPGQGLRLIYYSQIVNDFQKGDIAEGYSVSREKKESFPLTVTSAQKNPTAFYLCASSIGRSGNTIYFGEGSWLTVV.

This rearrangement joins TRBV4-2 to TRBJ1-1; 7 nucleotides agree with TRBD1. The CDR3 has 16 amino acids. CDR1 is LGHNA and CDR2 is YNFKEQ in the germline V gene. The J segment lost 0 bases and the V segment lost 0 bases, leaving 4 bases of the junction unmatched. CDR3 residues: CASSQDHRGMNTEAFF. The CDR3, as DNA: TGTGCCAGCAGCCAAGACCACAGGGGAATGAACACTGAAGCTTTCTTT.

The DNA for the CDR3 is TGTGCCAGCAGCTCCACAGCTAGCGGGAGCTACAATGAGCAGTTCTTC. Translated: CASSSTASGSYNEQFF. The chain links TRBV5-4 to TRBJ2-1; the match to TRBD2 covers 10 bases. Germline V lookup: CDR1 SGHNT, CDR2 YYREEE (reference sequence). J was trimmed by 3 bases and V by 3 bases; bases with no gene match: 6. The CDR3 length is 16 residues.

The rearrangement joins TRBV27 to TRBJ2-7; 12 bases are a match to TRBD2. The CDR3 covers 15 residues. Unmatched junction bases numbered 6, after V lost 5 bases and J lost 4 bases. Per germline, CDR1 MNHEY and CDR2 SMNVEV (reference sequence). The CDR3: CASSITSGRSYEQYF. In DNA, the CDR3 is TGTGCCAGCAGTATCACTAGCGGGAGGTCGTACGAGCAGTACTTC.

The chain links TRBV27 to TRBJ2-5; D perhaps matches TRBD2 (6 bases). The germline V gene encodes CDR1 MNHEY and CDR2 SMNVEV (reference sequence). The CDR3 length is 13 residues. V was shortened by 4 bases and J by 5 bases, with 11 bases between the two germline ends. CDR3 residues: CASSSAGRETQYF. The CDR3 DNA reads as TGTGCCAGCAGTTCTGCGGGGAGGGAGACCCAGTACTTC.

The chain uses TRBV5-1 and TRBJ1-2; D is unclear. The CDR3 sequence is 14 residues long. V was clipped by 0 bases and J by 2 bases, with 8 bases between them. Germline V CDR1 and CDR2: SGHRS, YFSETQ. CDR3 in amino acids: CASSLVVGNYGYTF. The DNA for the CDR3 is TGCGCCAGCAGCTTGGTGGTCGGGAACTATGGCTACACCTTC.

The J gene is TRBJ2-3, the V gene TRBV5-1; unclear D gene. V was pared by 3 bases and J by 0 bases, with 2 bases between. The length of the CDR3 is 12 residues. Germline values: CDR1 SGHRS, CDR2 YFSETQ. CDR3 bases: TGCGCCAGCAGCTCGAGCACAGATACGCAGTATTTT. Translated, it gives CASSSSTDTQYF.

V and J are TRBV9 and TRBJ1-6, with D tentatively TRBD1 (5 bases). Germline V gene data show CDR1 as SGDLS and CDR2 as YYNGEE. The CDR3 is made up of 15 amino acids. Trimming stripped 3 bases from V and 7 bases from J, with 14 bases between. The CDR3 region has the DNA TGTGCCAGCAGCGCCGACAGTCAGAACAATTCACCCCTCCACTTT. Its protein product is CASSADSQNNSPLHF. The full variable domain, rest sourced from reference TRBV9 and TRBJ1-6, is DSGVTQTPKHLITATGQRVTLRCSPRSGDLSVYWYQQSLDQGLQFLIQYYNGEERAKGNILERFSAQQFPDLHSELNLSSLELGDSALYFCASSADSQNNSPLHFGNGTRLTVT.

This chain connects TRBV27 to TRBJ1-5, with TRBD1 identical over 9 bases. After removal of 2 bases from V and 1 base from J, the junction contained 9 bases not matched to a gene. The length of the CDR3 is 18 residues. From germline, CDR1 is MNHEY and CDR2 SMNVEV (reference sequence). CDR3 nucleotide sequence: TGTGCCAGCAGTTTAAAAGGTGGACAGGGGACGAGCAATCAGCCCCAGCATTTT. It encodes CASSLKGGQGTSNQPQHF.

The genes are TRBV27 and TRBJ1-5; TRBD1 aligns across 8 bases. Germline V CDR1 and CDR2: MNHEY, SMNVEV (reference sequence). V was pared by 6 bases and J by 2 bases, with 3 bases of the junction left unmatched. The CDR3 contains 14 residues. This CDR3 is CASRKQGGNQPQHF. In nucleotides, the CDR3 is TGTGCCAGCAGGAAACAGGGGGGCAATCAGCCCCAGCATTTT.

The rearrangement links TRBV15 to TRBJ2-1; 7 nucleotides agree with TRBD2. Looked up from germline, CDR1 is LNHNV and CDR2 is YYDKDF (reference sequence). Germline trimming cut 0 bases from V and 2 bases from J; bases unmatched to any gene: 4. The length of the CDR3 is 16 residues. CDR3 loop: CATSRDLLAAYNEQFF. The CDR3 DNA reads TGTGCCACCAGCAGAGATCTCCTAGCGGCCTACAATGAGCAGTTCTTC.

The sample holds a few counts of this clone. The chain joins TRBV6-6 to TRBJ1-1; D ambiguous. Trimming cost V 7 bases and J 7 bases, with 7 bases left between them. Germline V lookup: CDR1 MNHNY, CDR2 SVGAGI (reference sequence). CDR3 length: 10 amino acids. In DNA form, the CDR3 reads TGTGCCAGCACCCGGGTTGAAGCTTTCTTT. Its protein product is CASTRVEAFF.

This chain uses TRBV6-5 with TRBJ2-4, with D maybe TRBD2 (6 bases). Germline CDR1 is MNHEY and CDR2 is SVGAGI. The CDR3 runs to 13 residues. With 6 bases removed from V and 6 bases from J, the gap between germline ends came to 12 bases. In DNA form, the CDR3 reads TGTGCCAGCAGGGGGGGATTCTTAAACATTCAGTACTTC. As protein: CASRGGFLNIQYF.

The rearrangement uses TRBV6-6 and TRBJ2-1; 8 bases are shared with TRBD2. V lost 0 bases to trimming and J lost 8 bases; unmatched junction nucleotides: 9. Germline CDR1 MNHNY, CDR2 SVGAGI (reference sequence). The CDR3 runs 16 residues. Written as DNA, the CDR3 is TGTGCCAGCAGTTACTCGAGGAGCGGGAGTAACTATGAGCAGTTCTTC. Encoded protein: CASSYSRSGSNYEQFF.

This chain joins TRBV29-1 and TRBJ2-5; D perhaps matches TRBD1 (5 bases). This CDR3 contains 14 residues. The germline V gene has CDR1 SQVTM and CDR2 ANQGSEA. Trimming pared 1 base from V and 3 bases from J, leaving 12 bases between. The CDR3 nucleotides are TGCAGCGTTGAAGTTCAGGGAAACGAAGAGACCCAGTACTTC. It is translated as CSVEVQGNEETQYF.